The rows below give T cell receptor beta chains drawn from one sample of a study of cytomegalovirus exposure and HLA in healthy donors. Measured with immunoSEQ multiplex PCR; TCRdb has only the in-frame clones, and not every one. The data contain under 200,000 clones, around 72% of them singletons. The material sequenced was PBMCs. The receptors stem from a woman in her 40s in good health and CMV-seropositive. Both conserved end residues are part of each CDR3. Fields, in order: clone size, J gene, V gene, D gene, CDR3 protein, CDR3 DNA. A D gene is named only where the DNA matches it firmly. A row's size may be missing; if present it is once, few, many or a size class.

abundance: -; j_gene: TRBJ1-2; v_gene: TRBV5-6; d_gene: -; CDR3aa: CASSLLDSLPISYGYTF; CDR3nt: TGTGCCAGCAGCTTGCTGGACAGCTTACCTATATCCTATGGCTACACCTTC
abundance: -; j_gene: TRBJ2-1; v_gene: TRBV5-6; d_gene: -; CDR3aa: CASSLSGAGRFEGQFF; CDR3nt: TGTGCCAGCAGCTTGTCGGGTGCAGGACGTTTTGAGGGGCAGTTCTTC
abundance: -; j_gene: TRBJ2-7; v_gene: TRBV5-1; d_gene: -; CDR3aa: CASSSLVSSYEQYF; CDR3nt: TGCGCCAGCAGCTCCCTGGTCAGCTCCTACGAGCAGTACTTC
abundance: -; j_gene: TRBJ1-1; v_gene: TRBV5-1; d_gene: -; CDR3aa: CASSLGWTGTEAFF; CDR3nt: TGCGCCAGCAGCTTGGGGTGGACGGGGACTGAAGCTTTCTTT
abundance: -; j_gene: TRBJ1-2; v_gene: TRBV5-1; d_gene: TRBD1; CDR3aa: CASSLDPTGAIYGYTF; CDR3nt: TGCGCCAGCAGCTTGGATCCAACAGGGGCAATCTATGGCTACACCTTC
abundance: -; j_gene: TRBJ1-4; v_gene: TRBV7-9; d_gene: TRBD1; CDR3aa: CATDREEEKLFF; CDR3nt: TGTGCCACAGACAGGGAAGAGGAAAAACTGTTTTTT
abundance: -; j_gene: TRBJ2-7; v_gene: TRBV13; d_gene: -; CDR3aa: CASSRWRGDEQYF; CDR3nt: TGTGCCAGCAGCCGCTGGCGGGGCGACGAGCAGTACTTC
abundance: -; j_gene: TRBJ1-4; v_gene: TRBV6-6; d_gene: TRBD1; CDR3aa: CASVGTGGEKLFF; CDR3nt: TGTGCCAGCGTAGGGACAGGAGGGGAAAAACTGTTTTTT
abundance: -; j_gene: TRBJ2-3; v_gene: TRBV18; d_gene: -; CDR3aa: CASSPYGGASTDTQYF; CDR3nt: TGTGCCAGCTCACCATATGGGGGGGCCAGCACAGATACGCAGTATTTT
abundance: -; j_gene: TRBJ2-1; v_gene: TRBV7-9; d_gene: -; CDR3aa: CSSSRLTGVKFF; CDR3nt: TGTTCCAGCAGCCGTTTAACGGGGGTAAAGTTCTTC
abundance: few; j_gene: TRBJ1-5; v_gene: TRBV2; d_gene: -; CDR3aa: CASSGEAGNQPQHF; CDR3nt: TGTGCCAGCAGTGGGGAGGCGGGCAATCAGCCCCAGCATTTT
abundance: -; j_gene: TRBJ2-1; v_gene: TRBV30; d_gene: TRBD2; CDR3aa: CAWQRGGPVNEQFF; CDR3nt: TGTGCCTGGCAACGGGGGGGCCCCGTCAATGAGCAGTTCTTC
abundance: -; j_gene: TRBJ2-1; v_gene: TRBV5-8; d_gene: TRBD1; CDR3aa: CASSLGDRGNNEQFF; CDR3nt: TGTGCCAGCAGCTTGGGGGACAGGGGCAACAATGAGCAGTTCTTC
abundance: few; j_gene: TRBJ2-5; v_gene: TRBV9; d_gene: TRBD2; CDR3aa: CASSVAPSGGLGKETQYF; CDR3nt: TGTGCCAGCAGCGTAGCCCCGAGCGGGGGGTTGGGAAAAGAGACCCAGTACTTC
abundance: -; j_gene: TRBJ1-1; v_gene: TRBV28; d_gene: -; CDR3aa: CASSLTGIEAFF; CDR3nt: TGTGCCAGCAGTTTGACAGGTATTGAAGCTTTCTTT
abundance: -; j_gene: TRBJ2-7; v_gene: TRBV30; d_gene: TRBD1; CDR3aa: CAWSTGNVYEQYF; CDR3nt: TGTGCCTGGTCGACAGGGAACGTCTACGAGCAGTACTTC
abundance: -; j_gene: TRBJ2-1; v_gene: TRBV5-1; d_gene: -; CDR3aa: CASSEQGSYNEQFF; CDR3nt: TGCGCCAGCAGTGAACAGGGCTCCTACAATGAGCAGTTCTTC
abundance: few; j_gene: TRBJ1-5; v_gene: TRBV19; d_gene: -; CDR3aa: CASSIRGTGQDTGLYSNQPQHF; CDR3nt: TGTGCCAGTAGTATAAGAGGTACAGGCCAGGATACAGGACTATATAGCAATCAGCCCCAGCATTTT
abundance: few; j_gene: TRBJ2-7; v_gene: TRBV11-2; d_gene: TRBD1; CDR3aa: CASSLVLDRFGEQYF; CDR3nt: TGTGCCAGCAGCTTAGTGCTGGACAGGTTCGGGGAGCAGTACTTC
abundance: -; j_gene: TRBJ2-3; v_gene: TRBV11-2; d_gene: TRBD2; CDR3aa: CASSSRTSGVADTQYF; CDR3nt: TGTGCCAGCAGCTCACGGACTAGCGGGGTAGCAGATACGCAGTATTTT
abundance: -; j_gene: TRBJ1-2; v_gene: TRBV19; d_gene: -; CDR3aa: CASSIARATYGYTF; CDR3nt: TGTGCCAGTAGTATAGCCAGGGCGACGTATGGCTACACCTTC
abundance: -; j_gene: TRBJ1-2; v_gene: TRBV19; d_gene: -; CDR3aa: CASSGQGFGYTF; CDR3nt: TGTGCCAGTAGTGGCCAGGGGTTTGGCTACACCTTC
abundance: -; j_gene: TRBJ1-6; v_gene: TRBV11-2; d_gene: -; CDR3aa: CASSFNFGGSDNSPLHF; CDR3nt: TGTGCCAGCAGCTTCAATTTTGGGGGCTCGGATAATTCACCCCTCCACTTT
abundance: -; j_gene: TRBJ2-7; v_gene: TRBV5-1; d_gene: -; CDR3aa: CASSLSETSSYEQYF; CDR3nt: TGCGCCAGCAGCTTGAGTGAGACTAGCTCCTACGAGCAGTACTTC
abundance: -; j_gene: TRBJ2-1; v_gene: TRBV6-6; d_gene: TRBD2; CDR3aa: CASSYGSGGPNEQFF; CDR3nt: TGTGCCAGCAGTTACGGTAGCGGGGGGCCCAATGAGCAGTTCTTC
abundance: -; j_gene: TRBJ2-1; v_gene: TRBV11-1; d_gene: -; CDR3aa: CASSLEARTVEQFF; CDR3nt: TGTGCCAGCAGCTTAGAAGCCCGGACAGTTGAGCAGTTCTTC
abundance: -; j_gene: TRBJ2-2; v_gene: TRBV7-7; d_gene: -; CDR3aa: CASSFSGVGELFF; CDR3nt: TGTGCCAGCAGCTTTTCAGGGGTCGGGGAGCTGTTTTTT
abundance: -; j_gene: TRBJ1-1; v_gene: TRBV30; d_gene: -; CDR3aa: CAWNRQGGTEAFF; CDR3nt: TGTGCCTGGAATAGGCAGGGAGGGACTGAAGCTTTCTTT
abundance: -; j_gene: TRBJ2-3; v_gene: TRBV2; d_gene: TRBD2; CDR3aa: CASSDRLAGGISTDTQYF; CDR3nt: TGTGCCAGCAGTGATAGGCTAGCGGGGGGCATTTCGACAGATACGCAGTATTTT
abundance: -; j_gene: TRBJ2-5; v_gene: TRBV13; d_gene: TRBD2; CDR3aa: CASSLSSGGLRTQYF; CDR3nt: TGTGCCAGCAGCTTAAGTAGCGGGGGCCTGAGGACCCAGTACTTC
abundance: -; j_gene: TRBJ2-7; v_gene: TRBV5-1; d_gene: TRBD1; CDR3aa: CASSGTGVREQYF; CDR3nt: TGCGCCAGCAGCGGGACAGGGGTACGCGAGCAGTACTTC
abundance: -; j_gene: TRBJ1-2; v_gene: TRBV25-1; d_gene: TRBD1; CDR3aa: CASSDLKGQGASYTF; CDR3nt: TGTGCCAGCAGTGATCTGAAAGGACAGGGTGCCAGCTACACCTTC
abundance: few; j_gene: TRBJ2-7; v_gene: TRBV10-3; d_gene: -; CDR3aa: CAISESQGQSYEQYF; CDR3nt: TGTGCCATCAGTGAGTCGCAGGGACAATCCTACGAGCAGTACTTC
abundance: few; j_gene: TRBJ2-7; v_gene: TRBV19; d_gene: -; CDR3aa: CASSVRGNYEQYF; CDR3nt: TGTGCCAGTAGTGTACGGGGGAACTACGAGCAGTACTTC
abundance: -; j_gene: TRBJ1-2; v_gene: TRBV5-1; d_gene: -; CDR3aa: CASSLERRDGYTF; CDR3nt: TGCGCCAGCAGCTTGGAACGGCGGGATGGCTACACCTTC
abundance: -; j_gene: TRBJ2-3; v_gene: TRBV4-3; d_gene: TRBD1; CDR3aa: CASSQADRGVDTQYF; CDR3nt: TGCGCCAGCAGCCAAGCGGACAGGGGGGTAGATACGCAGTATTTT
abundance: -; j_gene: TRBJ1-6; v_gene: TRBV5-4; d_gene: TRBD1; CDR3aa: CASSRDMTGGNSPLHF; CDR3nt: TGTGCCAGCAGCCGCGATATGACAGGGGGTAATTCACCCCTCCACTTT
abundance: -; j_gene: TRBJ2-2; v_gene: TRBV5-1; d_gene: -; CDR3aa: CASSSAGASTGELFF; CDR3nt: TGCGCCAGCAGCTCGGCGGGGGCAAGCACCGGGGAGCTGTTTTTT
abundance: -; j_gene: TRBJ2-5; v_gene: TRBV29-1; d_gene: -; CDR3aa: CSTEGGAQETQYF; CDR3nt: TGCAGCACCGAGGGGGGGGCCCAAGAGACCCAGTACTTC
abundance: -; j_gene: TRBJ1-4; v_gene: TRBV27; d_gene: -; CDR3aa: CASSLRGRFNEKLFF; CDR3nt: TGTGCCAGCAGTTTGCGGGGACGGTTTAATGAAAAACTGTTTTTT
abundance: -; j_gene: TRBJ2-1; v_gene: TRBV30; d_gene: -; CDR3aa: CAWSPFASSYNEQFF; CDR3nt: TGTGCCTGGAGTCCTTTTGCGAGCTCCTACAATGAGCAGTTCTTC
abundance: -; j_gene: TRBJ2-2; v_gene: TRBV2; d_gene: -; CDR3aa: CASSEQGIHTGELFF; CDR3nt: TGTGCCAGCAGTGAACAGGGAATTCACACCGGGGAGCTGTTTTTT
abundance: -; j_gene: TRBJ2-1; v_gene: TRBV5-1; d_gene: TRBD2; CDR3aa: CASSTSGLSYNEQFF; CDR3nt: TGCGCCAGCAGCACTAGCGGCCTCTCCTACAATGAGCAGTTCTTC
abundance: -; j_gene: TRBJ1-1; v_gene: TRBV4-3; d_gene: -; CDR3aa: CASSHSQGVSAFF; CDR3nt: TGCGCCAGCAGCCATTCACAGGGAGTGTCTGCTTTCTTT
abundance: -; j_gene: TRBJ1-2; v_gene: TRBV15; d_gene: TRBD1; CDR3aa: CATSRGGQTDYGYTF; CDR3nt: TGTGCCACCAGCAGAGGGGGACAGACCGATTATGGCTACACCTTC
abundance: -; j_gene: TRBJ2-7; v_gene: TRBV4-1; d_gene: -; CDR3aa: CASSQDSGYEQYF; CDR3nt: TGCGCCAGCAGCCAAGATTCGGGCTACGAGCAGTACTTC
abundance: -; j_gene: TRBJ1-2; v_gene: TRBV29-1; d_gene: TRBD1; CDR3aa: CSAGTGLYGYTF; CDR3nt: TGCAGCGCTGGGACAGGGCTATATGGCTACACCTTC
abundance: once; j_gene: TRBJ1-4; v_gene: TRBV7-9; d_gene: -; CDR3aa: CASRTGSTYNEKLFF; CDR3nt: TGTGCCAGCAGGACGGGTTCGACCTATAATGAAAAACTGTTTTTT
abundance: once; j_gene: TRBJ2-5; v_gene: TRBV27; d_gene: TRBD2; CDR3aa: CASRLAGGPRETQYF; CDR3nt: TGTGCCAGCAGACTAGCGGGGGGACCGCGGGAGACCCAGTACTTC
abundance: -; j_gene: TRBJ2-7; v_gene: TRBV5-1; d_gene: TRBD1; CDR3aa: CASSRTGTGLNEQYF; CDR3nt: TGCGCCAGCAGCAGAACCGGGACAGGGTTGAACGAGCAGTACTTC
abundance: -; j_gene: TRBJ1-2; v_gene: TRBV28; d_gene: -; CDR3aa: CASSSSVDGYTF; CDR3nt: TGTGCCAGCAGTTCTTCCGTCGATGGCTACACCTTC
abundance: -; j_gene: TRBJ1-1; v_gene: TRBV18; d_gene: -; CDR3aa: CASSPHPRNTEAFF; CDR3nt: TGTGCCAGCTCACCGCATCCCAGGAACACTGAAGCTTTCTTT
abundance: -; j_gene: TRBJ2-5; v_gene: TRBV28; d_gene: -; CDR3aa: CASSFWAFETQYF; CDR3nt: TGTGCCAGCAGTTTTTGGGCGTTTGAGACCCAGTACTTC
abundance: -; j_gene: TRBJ2-3; v_gene: TRBV5-1; d_gene: -; CDR3aa: CASGHNTDTQYF; CDR3nt: TGCGCCAGCGGGCATAACACAGATACGCAGTATTTT
abundance: -; j_gene: TRBJ2-2; v_gene: TRBV5-6; d_gene: -; CDR3aa: CASSLTANTGELFF; CDR3nt: TGTGCCAGCAGCCTGACAGCGAACACCGGGGAGCTGTTTTTT
abundance: -; j_gene: TRBJ1-4; v_gene: TRBV7-2; d_gene: TRBD1; CDR3aa: CASSQAQGATEKLFF; CDR3nt: TGTGCCAGCAGCCAGGCTCAGGGGGCCACTGAAAAACTGTTTTTT
abundance: -; j_gene: TRBJ2-1; v_gene: TRBV7-9; d_gene: -; CDR3aa: CASSPRQSSYNEQFF; CDR3nt: TGTGCCAGCAGCCCGCGACAGAGCTCCTACAATGAGCAGTTCTTC
abundance: -; j_gene: TRBJ1-1; v_gene: TRBV6-1; d_gene: -; CDR3aa: CASRFGQANTEAFF; CDR3nt: TGTGCCAGCAGGTTTGGACAAGCGAACACTGAAGCTTTCTTT
abundance: -; j_gene: TRBJ1-5; v_gene: TRBV6-1; d_gene: TRBD1; CDR3aa: CASSVVGNRGKDQPQHF; CDR3nt: TGTGCCAGCAGTGTTGTTGGGAACAGGGGAAAGGATCAGCCCCAGCATTTT
abundance: -; j_gene: TRBJ2-3; v_gene: TRBV7-2; d_gene: -; CDR3aa: CASSLAGASTDTQYF; CDR3nt: TGTGCCAGCAGCTTAGCGGGGGCAAGCACAGATACGCAGTATTTT